This entry lists 10 T cell receptor beta chains sequenced from one sample in a study of T cell changes during pregnancy in multiple sclerosis. Repertoires were generated with immunoSEQ multiplex PCR, while TCRdb's copy carries only in-frame clones and drops some. The profile shows around 10,000 clones, 83% of them singletons. The material was CD8+ T cells from peripheral blood mononuclear cells, obtained in the third trimester of pregnancy. The receptors here all came from a female donor in good health, enrolled as a control in a pregnancy study.

By its share, this clone is medium-sized. This rearrangement joins TRBV6-4 to TRBJ1-6; no clear D gene. CDR1 MRHNA and CDR2 SNTAGT come from the germline V gene. With 5 bases removed from V and 8 bases from J, the gap between germline ends came to 10 bases. The CDR3 loop spans 13 amino acids. The CDR3 protein is CASSRTADSPLHF. The CDR3, as DNA: TGTGCCAGCAGTAGAACCGCAGATTCACCCCTCCACTTT.

The genes are TRBV25-1 and TRBJ2-5; possibly TRBD2 for D (5 bases). V lost 3 bases, J lost 7 bases, and 21 bases lay in between. The CDR3 runs 16 residues. Germline lookup yields CDR1 MGHDK and CDR2 SYGVNS. CDR3 in amino acids: CASSDSDRGSSGTQYF. CDR3 nucleotides: TGTGCCAGCAGTGACTCAGACCGGGGATCCTCTGGGACCCAGTACTTC.

The chain recombines TRBV19 with TRBJ2-1, with no clear D. Trimming shortened V by 1 base and J by 10 bases, and 5 bases separated the two germline ends. In germline, CDR1 is LNHDA, CDR2 SQIVND (reference sequence). The CDR3 sequence is 11 residues long. The CDR3 region has the DNA TGTGCCAGTAGTATAGGAGGCGAGCAGTTCTTC. Translated, it gives CASSIGGEQFF.

This clone is categorized as large. In nucleotides, the CDR3 is TGCGCCAGCAGCGCCCGGGGAGGGGGGAACACTGAAGCTTTCTTT. Translating it yields CASSARGGGNTEAFF. The V gene is TRBV4-1, the J gene TRBJ1-1; D perhaps matches TRBD1 (6 bases). From germline, CDR1 is MGHRA and CDR2 YSYEKL. This CDR3 region has 15 residues. Trimming took 5 bases from V and 1 from J, leaving 14 bases between them.

V is TRBV4-3 and J is TRBJ1-3, with 10 bases aligning to TRBD1. After removal of 0 bases from V and 2 bases from J, the junction contained 1 base not matched to a gene. This CDR3 has 16 amino acids. Germline V lookup: CDR1 LGHNA, CDR2 YSLEER. The CDR3 DNA reads as TGCGCCAGCAGCCAAGATGACAGGGGGCCTGGAAACACCATATATTTT. This sequence encodes CASSQDDRGPGNTIYF.

The chain couples TRBV10-3 to TRBJ1-1; D call uncertain. Trimming took 6 bases from V and 1 from J, leaving 9 bases between them. Per germline, CDR1 ENHRY and CDR2 SYGVKD. The CDR3 runs 13 residues. CDR3 sequence (DNA): TGTGCCATCAGCGATACAGAGAACACTGAAGCTTTCTTT. This gives the protein CAISDTENTEAFF.

The chain links TRBV4-2 to TRBJ2-7; 9 bases are a match to TRBD2. The ends lost 1 base at V and 3 bases at J; junction bases unmatched: 13. Germline-derived CDR1 and CDR2 are LGHNA and YNFKEQ. This CDR3 has 18 amino acids. The CDR3 sequence: CASSQAASGALSFYEQYF. CDR3 DNA sequence: TGTGCCAGCAGCCAAGCCGCTAGCGGGGCTTTATCCTTCTACGAGCAGTACTTC.

The rearrangement links TRBV7-9 to TRBJ1-4; TRBD1 might be the D (6 bases). Trimming cost V 0 bases and J 3 bases, with 11 bases left between them. Germline CDR1 reads SEHNR; CDR2 reads FQNEAQ (reference sequence). This CDR3 is built from 16 residues. CDR3 protein: CASSLAPRGANEKLFF. CDR3 DNA: TGTGCCAGCAGCTTAGCCCCCAGGGGTGCTAATGAAAAACTGTTTTTT.

This chain joins TRBV6-6 and TRBJ1-2; no reliable D call. The V end lost 6 bases, the J end lost 6 bases, and 20 bases lay between the germline ends. This CDR3 is 15 amino acids long. Germline CDR1 is MNHNY and CDR2 is SVGAGI (reference sequence). The CDR3 region is CASSPVDGVMNGYTF. The CDR3, as DNA: TGTGCCAGCAGCCCCGTTGACGGGGTAATGAATGGCTACACCTTC.

V gene TRBV9 combines with J gene TRBJ1-6, with 7 bases aligning to TRBD1. The ends lost 0 bases at V and 13 bases at J; junction bases unmatched: 1. This CDR3 spans 12 amino acids. Germline CDR1 and CDR2: SGDLS and YYNGEE. CDR3 bases: TGTGCCAGCAGCGTAGAGGGGGCCCCCCTCCACTTT. This codes for CASSVEGAPLHF.